This T cell receptor (beta chain) emerged from a study of blood T cell repertoires in COVID-19. Whole-study context: Sample material is recorded as cDNA or gDNA derived from T cells, B-cell-depleted T cells, or PBMCs.

Trimming cost V 5 bases and J 1 base; bases outside gene matches: 5. Germline CDR1 is SGHVS and CDR2 is FNYEAQ. This CDR3 has 17 amino acids. The assay was immunoSEQ multiplex PCR, and TCRdb's table has in-frame clones only and misses some. The table lists about 210,000 clones, roughly 85% of them singletons. Seattle patients were enrolled during active infection and followed longitudinally. The chain couples TRBV7-6 to TRBJ2-1, with 13 bases identical to TRBD2. The sequence was obtained from a middle-aged man with COVID-19, enrolled during active disease. Sequencing was done on a sample of peripheral blood. CDR3 in DNA: TGTGCCAGCAGCACCCAGACTAGCGGGGGGTCCTACAATGAGCAGTTCTTC. It is translated as CASSTQTSGGSYNEQFF.